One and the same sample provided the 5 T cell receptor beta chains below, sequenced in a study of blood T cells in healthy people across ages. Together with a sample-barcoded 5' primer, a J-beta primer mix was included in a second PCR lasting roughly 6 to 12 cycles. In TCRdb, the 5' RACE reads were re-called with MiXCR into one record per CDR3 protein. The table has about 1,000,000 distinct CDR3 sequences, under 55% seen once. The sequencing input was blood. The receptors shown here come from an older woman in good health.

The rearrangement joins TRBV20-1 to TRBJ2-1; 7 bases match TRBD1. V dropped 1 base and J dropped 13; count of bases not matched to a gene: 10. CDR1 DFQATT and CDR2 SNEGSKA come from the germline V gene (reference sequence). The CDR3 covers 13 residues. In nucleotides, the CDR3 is TGCAGTGCTAGAGTAGGGGGCTTGGAGACCCAGTTCTTC. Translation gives CSARVGGLETQFF.

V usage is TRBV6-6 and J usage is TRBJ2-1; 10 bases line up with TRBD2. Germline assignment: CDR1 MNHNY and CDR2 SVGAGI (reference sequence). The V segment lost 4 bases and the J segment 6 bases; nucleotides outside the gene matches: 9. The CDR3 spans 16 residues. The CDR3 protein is CASSSPSGRGANEQFF. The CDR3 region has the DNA TGTGCCAGCAGTTCGCCTAGCGGGAGAGGGGCCAATGAGCAGTTCTTC.

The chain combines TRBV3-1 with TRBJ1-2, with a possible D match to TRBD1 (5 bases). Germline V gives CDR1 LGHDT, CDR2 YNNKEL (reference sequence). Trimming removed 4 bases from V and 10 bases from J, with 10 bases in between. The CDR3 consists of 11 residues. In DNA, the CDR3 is TGTGCCAGCAGCCTTGACAGATTCTACACCTTC. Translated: CASSLDRFYTF.

CDR3 sequence: CAGRVPGGETQYF. CDR3 in DNA: TGTGCCGGCCGGGTTCCAGGGGGGGAGACCCAGTACTTC. The chain is built from TRBV6-5 and TRBJ2-5, with D possibly TRBD1 on 7 matching bases. This CDR3 comprises 13 residues. The ends were cut back, 11 bases at V and 5 bases at J, with 18 bases in the middle. Germline-derived CDR1 and CDR2 are MNHEY and SVGAGI.

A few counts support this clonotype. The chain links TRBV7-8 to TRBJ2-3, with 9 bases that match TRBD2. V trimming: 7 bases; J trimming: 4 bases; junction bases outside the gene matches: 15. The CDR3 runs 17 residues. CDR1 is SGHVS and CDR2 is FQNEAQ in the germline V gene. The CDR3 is CASTISGLAYLADTQYF. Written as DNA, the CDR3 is TGTGCCAGCACCATATCGGGACTAGCCTACCTGGCAGATACGCAGTATTTT. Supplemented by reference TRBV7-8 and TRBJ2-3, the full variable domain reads GAGVSQSPRYKVAKRGQDVALRCDPISGHVSLFWYQQALGQGPEFLTYFQNEAQLDKSGLPSDRFFAERPEGSVSTLKIQRTQQEDSAVYLCASTISGLAYLADTQYFGPGTRLTVL.